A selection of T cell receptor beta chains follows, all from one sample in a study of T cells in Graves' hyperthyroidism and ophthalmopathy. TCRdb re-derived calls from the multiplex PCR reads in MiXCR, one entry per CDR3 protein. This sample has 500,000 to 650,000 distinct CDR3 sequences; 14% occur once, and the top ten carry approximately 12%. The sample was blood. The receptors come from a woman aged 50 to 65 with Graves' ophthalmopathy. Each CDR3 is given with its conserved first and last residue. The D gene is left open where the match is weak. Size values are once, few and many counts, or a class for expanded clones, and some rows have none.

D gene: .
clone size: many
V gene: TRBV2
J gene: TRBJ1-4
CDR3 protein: CASRKGTPNEKLFF
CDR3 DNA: TGTGCCAGCAGGAAGGGGACACCGAATGAAAAACTGTTTTTT

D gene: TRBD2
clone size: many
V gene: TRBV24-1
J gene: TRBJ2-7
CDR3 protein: CATSESPGLAGVGEQYF
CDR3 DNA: TGTGCCACCAGTGAATCTCCAGGACTAGCGGGAGTGGGGGAGCAGTACTTC

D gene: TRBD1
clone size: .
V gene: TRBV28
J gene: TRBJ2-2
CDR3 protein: CASSSTGAPTGELFF
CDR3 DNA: TGTGCCAGCAGTTCGACAGGGGCGCCCACCGGGGAGCTGTTTTTT

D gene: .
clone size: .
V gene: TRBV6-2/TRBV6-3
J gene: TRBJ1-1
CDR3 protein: CASSWGQFFMNTEAFF
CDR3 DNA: TGTGCCAGCAGCTGGGGGCAGTTCTTTATGAACACTGAAGCTTTCTTT

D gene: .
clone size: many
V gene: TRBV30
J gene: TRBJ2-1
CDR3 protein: CAWSVPGANSYNEQFF
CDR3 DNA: TGTGCCTGGAGTGTACCCGGGGCCAACTCCTACAATGAGCAGTTCTTC

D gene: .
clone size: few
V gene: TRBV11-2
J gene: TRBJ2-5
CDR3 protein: CASSFYLEQETQYF
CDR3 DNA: TGTGCCAGCAGCTTTTACCTGGAGCAAGAGACCCAGTACTTC

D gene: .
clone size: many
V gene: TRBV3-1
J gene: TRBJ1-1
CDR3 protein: CASSQEPNSLKNTEAFF
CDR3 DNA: TGTGCCAGCAGCCAAGAGCCAAACAGCCTTAAGAACACTGAAGCTTTCTTT

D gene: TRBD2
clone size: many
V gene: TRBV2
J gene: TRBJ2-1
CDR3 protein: CASRVTGGLAANEQFF
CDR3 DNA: TGTGCCAGCAGGGTGACGGGGGGACTAGCGGCCAATGAGCAGTTCTTC

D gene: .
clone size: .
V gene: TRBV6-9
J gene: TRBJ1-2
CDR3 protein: CASSYAGSRYGYTF
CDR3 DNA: TGTGCCAGCAGTTACGCAGGGAGTCGCTATGGCTACACCTTC

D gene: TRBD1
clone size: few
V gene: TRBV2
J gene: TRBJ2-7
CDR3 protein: CASSPRQGLHEQYF
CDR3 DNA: TGTGCCAGCAGTCCTAGACAGGGCCTCCACGAGCAGTACTTC

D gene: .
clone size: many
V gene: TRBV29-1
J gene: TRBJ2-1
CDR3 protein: CSVPGIYNEQFF
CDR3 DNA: TGCAGCGTCCCGGGAATTTACAATGAGCAGTTCTTC

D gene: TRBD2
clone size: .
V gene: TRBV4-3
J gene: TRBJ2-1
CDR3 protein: CASSQGLAGNYNEQFF
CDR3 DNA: TGCGCCAGCAGCCAAGGACTAGCGGGAAACTACAATGAGCAGTTCTTC

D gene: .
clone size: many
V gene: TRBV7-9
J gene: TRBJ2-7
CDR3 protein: CASSLFTGVDEQYF
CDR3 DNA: TGTGCCAGCAGCTTATTTACAGGAGTCGACGAGCAGTACTTC

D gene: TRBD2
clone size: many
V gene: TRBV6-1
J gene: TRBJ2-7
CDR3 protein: CASSNGLAETYEQYF
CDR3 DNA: TGTGCCAGCAGTAACGGACTAGCGGAGACCTACGAGCAGTACTTC